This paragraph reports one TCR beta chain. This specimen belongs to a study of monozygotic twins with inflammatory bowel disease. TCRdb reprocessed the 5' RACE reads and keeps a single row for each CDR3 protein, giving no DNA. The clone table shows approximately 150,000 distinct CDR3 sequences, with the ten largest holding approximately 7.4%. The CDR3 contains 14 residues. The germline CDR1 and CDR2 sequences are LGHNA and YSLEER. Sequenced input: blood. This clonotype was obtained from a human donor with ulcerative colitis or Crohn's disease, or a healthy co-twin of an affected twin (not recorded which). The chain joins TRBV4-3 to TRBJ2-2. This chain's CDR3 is CASSRDANTGELFF.